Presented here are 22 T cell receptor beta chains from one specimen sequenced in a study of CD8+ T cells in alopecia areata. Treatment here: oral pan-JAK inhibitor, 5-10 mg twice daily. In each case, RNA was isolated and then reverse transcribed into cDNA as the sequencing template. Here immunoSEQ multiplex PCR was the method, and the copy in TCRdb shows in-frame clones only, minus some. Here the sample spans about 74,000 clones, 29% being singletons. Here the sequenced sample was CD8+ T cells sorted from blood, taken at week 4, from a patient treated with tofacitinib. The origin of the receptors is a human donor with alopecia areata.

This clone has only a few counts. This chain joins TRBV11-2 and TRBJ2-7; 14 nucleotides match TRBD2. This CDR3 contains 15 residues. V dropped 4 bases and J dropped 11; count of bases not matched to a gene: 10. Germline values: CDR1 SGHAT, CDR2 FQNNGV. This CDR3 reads CASSSGTSGSRTKYF. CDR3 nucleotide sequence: TGTGCCAGCAGCTCCGGGACTAGCGGGAGCCGTACCAAGTACTTC.

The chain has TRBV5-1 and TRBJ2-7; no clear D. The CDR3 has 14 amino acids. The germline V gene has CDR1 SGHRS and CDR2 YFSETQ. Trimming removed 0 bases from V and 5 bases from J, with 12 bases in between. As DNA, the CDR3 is TGCGCCAGCAGCTTGGATGGGCCGCTAAACGAGCAGTACTTC. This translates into CASSLDGPLNEQYF.

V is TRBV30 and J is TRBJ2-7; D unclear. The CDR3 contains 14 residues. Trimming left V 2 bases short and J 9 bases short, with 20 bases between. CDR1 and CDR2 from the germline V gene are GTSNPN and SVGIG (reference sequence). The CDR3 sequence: CAWSPSPSPPGQYF. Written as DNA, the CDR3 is TGTGCCTGGAGTCCGTCGCCCAGCCCGCCCGGGCAGTACTTC.

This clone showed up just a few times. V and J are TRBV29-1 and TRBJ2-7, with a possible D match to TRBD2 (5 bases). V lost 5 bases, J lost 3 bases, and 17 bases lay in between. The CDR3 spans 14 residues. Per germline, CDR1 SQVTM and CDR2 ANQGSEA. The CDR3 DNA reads TGCAGCGTTCGCCCCGGGGTAGAATACTACGAGCAGTACTTC. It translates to CSVRPGVEYYEQYF.

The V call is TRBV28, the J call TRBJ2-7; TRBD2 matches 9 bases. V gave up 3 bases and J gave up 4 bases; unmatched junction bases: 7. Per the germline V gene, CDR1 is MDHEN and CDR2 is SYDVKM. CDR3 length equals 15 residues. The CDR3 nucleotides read TGTGCCAGCAGTTTCGAGGCTAGCGGGACGTACGAGCAGTACTTC. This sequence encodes CASSFEASGTYEQYF. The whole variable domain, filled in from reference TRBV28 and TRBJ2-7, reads DVKVTQSSRYLVKRTGEKVFLECVQDMDHENMFWYRQDPGLGLRLIYFSYDVKMKEKGDIPEGYSVSREKKERFSLILESASTNQTSMYLCASSFEASGTYEQYFGPGTRLTVT.

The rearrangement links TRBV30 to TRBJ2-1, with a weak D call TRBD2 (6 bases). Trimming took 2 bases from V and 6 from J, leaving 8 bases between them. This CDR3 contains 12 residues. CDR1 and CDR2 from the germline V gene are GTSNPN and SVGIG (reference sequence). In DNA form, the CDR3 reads TGTGCCTGGAGTATGGGGGGCAATGAGCAGTTCTTC. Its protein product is CAWSMGGNEQFF.

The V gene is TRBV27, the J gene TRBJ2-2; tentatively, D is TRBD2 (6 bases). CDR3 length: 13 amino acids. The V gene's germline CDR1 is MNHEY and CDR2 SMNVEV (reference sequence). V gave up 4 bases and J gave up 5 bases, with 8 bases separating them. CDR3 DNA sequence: TGTGCCAGCAGTTACGGGGGTACCGGGGAGCTGTTTTTT. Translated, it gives CASSYGGTGELFF.

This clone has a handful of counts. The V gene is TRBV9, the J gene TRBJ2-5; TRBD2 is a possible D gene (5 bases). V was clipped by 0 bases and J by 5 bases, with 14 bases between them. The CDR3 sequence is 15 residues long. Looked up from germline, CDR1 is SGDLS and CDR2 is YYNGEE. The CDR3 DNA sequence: TGTGCCAGCAGCGTAGAGGGTGGGTGGAGGGAGACCCAGTACTTC. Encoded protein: CASSVEGGWRETQYF.

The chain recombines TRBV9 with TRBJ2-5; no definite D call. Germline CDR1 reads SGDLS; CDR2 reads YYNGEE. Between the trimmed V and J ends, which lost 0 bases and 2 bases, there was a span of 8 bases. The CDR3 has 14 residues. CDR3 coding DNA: TGTGCCAGCAGCGTAGGTTGGGGTCAAGAGACCCAGTACTTC. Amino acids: CASSVGWGQETQYF.

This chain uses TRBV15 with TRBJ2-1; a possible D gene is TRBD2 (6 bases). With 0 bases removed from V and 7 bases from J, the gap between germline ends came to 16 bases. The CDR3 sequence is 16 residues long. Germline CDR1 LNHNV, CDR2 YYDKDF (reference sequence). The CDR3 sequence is CATSRDFSGAWNEQFF. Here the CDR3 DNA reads TGTGCCACCAGCAGAGATTTTAGCGGAGCCTGGAATGAGCAGTTCTTC.

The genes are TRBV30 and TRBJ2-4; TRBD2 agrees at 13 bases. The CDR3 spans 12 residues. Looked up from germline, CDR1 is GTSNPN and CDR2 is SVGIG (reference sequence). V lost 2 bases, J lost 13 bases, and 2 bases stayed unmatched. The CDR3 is CAWSKGLAGQYF. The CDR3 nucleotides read TGTGCCTGGAGTAAGGGACTAGCGGGACAGTACTTC.

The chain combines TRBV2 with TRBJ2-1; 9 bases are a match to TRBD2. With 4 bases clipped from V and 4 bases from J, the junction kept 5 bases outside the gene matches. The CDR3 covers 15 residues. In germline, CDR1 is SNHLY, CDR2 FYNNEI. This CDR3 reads CASSVSGRGYNEQFF. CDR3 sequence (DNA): TGTGCCAGCAGTGTTAGCGGGAGAGGTTACAATGAGCAGTTCTTC.

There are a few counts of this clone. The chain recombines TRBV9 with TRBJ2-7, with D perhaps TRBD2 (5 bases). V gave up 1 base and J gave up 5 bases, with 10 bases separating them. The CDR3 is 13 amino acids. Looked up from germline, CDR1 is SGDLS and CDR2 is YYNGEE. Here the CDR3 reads CASSVRGPNEQYF. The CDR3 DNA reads TGTGCCAGCAGCGTACGAGGGCCCAACGAGCAGTACTTC.

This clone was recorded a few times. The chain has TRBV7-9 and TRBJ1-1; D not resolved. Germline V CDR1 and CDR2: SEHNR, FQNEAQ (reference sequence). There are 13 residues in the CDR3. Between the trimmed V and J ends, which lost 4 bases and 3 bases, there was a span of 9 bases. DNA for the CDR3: TGTGCCAGCAGCTCCTGGGAGGACACTGAAGCTTTCTTT. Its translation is CASSSWEDTEAFF.

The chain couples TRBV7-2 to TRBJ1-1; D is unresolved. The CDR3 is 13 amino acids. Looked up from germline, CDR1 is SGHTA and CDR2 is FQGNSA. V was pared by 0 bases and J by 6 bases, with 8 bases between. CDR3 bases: TGTGCCAGCAGCTTAGCCAACTTCGCTGAAGCTTTCTTT. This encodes CASSLANFAEAFF.

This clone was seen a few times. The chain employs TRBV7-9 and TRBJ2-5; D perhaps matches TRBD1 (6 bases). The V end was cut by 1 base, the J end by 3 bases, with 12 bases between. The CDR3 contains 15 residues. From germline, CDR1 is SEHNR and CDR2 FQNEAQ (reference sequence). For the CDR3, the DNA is TGTGCCAGCAGCTTAGTTGAGCAGGGGAAAGAGACCCAGTACTTC. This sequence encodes CASSLVEQGKETQYF.

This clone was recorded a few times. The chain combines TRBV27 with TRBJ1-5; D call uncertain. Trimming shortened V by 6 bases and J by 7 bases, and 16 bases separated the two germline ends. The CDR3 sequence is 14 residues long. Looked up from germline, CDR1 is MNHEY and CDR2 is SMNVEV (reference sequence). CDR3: CASRPAGGRQPQHF. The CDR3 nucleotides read TGTGCCAGCAGGCCCGCAGGAGGTAGACAGCCCCAGCATTTT.

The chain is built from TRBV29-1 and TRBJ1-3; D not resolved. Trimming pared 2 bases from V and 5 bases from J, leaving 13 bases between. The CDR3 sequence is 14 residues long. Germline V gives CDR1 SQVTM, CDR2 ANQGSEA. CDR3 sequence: CSVEKRTERNTIYF. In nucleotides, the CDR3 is TGCAGCGTTGAAAAAAGGACCGAGCGAAACACCATATATTTT.

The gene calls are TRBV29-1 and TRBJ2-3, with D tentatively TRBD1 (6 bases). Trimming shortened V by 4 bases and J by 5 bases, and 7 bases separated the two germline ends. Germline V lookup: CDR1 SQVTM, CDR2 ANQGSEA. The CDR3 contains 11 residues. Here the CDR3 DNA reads TGCAGCGTTGTAGGGGGAGATACGCAGTATTTT. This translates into CSVVGGDTQYF.

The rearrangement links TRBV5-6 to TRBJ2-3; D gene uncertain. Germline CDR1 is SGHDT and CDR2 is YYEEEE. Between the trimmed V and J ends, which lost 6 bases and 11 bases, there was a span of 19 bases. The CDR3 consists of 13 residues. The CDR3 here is CASTRNTGRVQYF. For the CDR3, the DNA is TGTGCCAGCACCAGGAACACCGGGCGAGTGCAGTATTTT.

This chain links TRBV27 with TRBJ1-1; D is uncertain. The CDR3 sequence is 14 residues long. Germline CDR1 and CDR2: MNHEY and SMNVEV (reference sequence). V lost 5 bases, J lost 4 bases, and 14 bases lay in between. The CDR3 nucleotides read TGTGCCAGCAGTCCCCCGGGATACGCCACTGAAGCTTTCTTT. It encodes CASSPPGYATEAFF.

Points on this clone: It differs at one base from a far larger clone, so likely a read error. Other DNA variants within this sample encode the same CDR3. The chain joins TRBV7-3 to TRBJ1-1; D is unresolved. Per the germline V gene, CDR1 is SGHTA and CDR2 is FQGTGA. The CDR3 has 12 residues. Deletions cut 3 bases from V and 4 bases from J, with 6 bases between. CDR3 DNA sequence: TGTGCCAGCAGCTTCGGAACCACTGAAGCTTTCTTT. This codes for CASSFGTTEAFF.